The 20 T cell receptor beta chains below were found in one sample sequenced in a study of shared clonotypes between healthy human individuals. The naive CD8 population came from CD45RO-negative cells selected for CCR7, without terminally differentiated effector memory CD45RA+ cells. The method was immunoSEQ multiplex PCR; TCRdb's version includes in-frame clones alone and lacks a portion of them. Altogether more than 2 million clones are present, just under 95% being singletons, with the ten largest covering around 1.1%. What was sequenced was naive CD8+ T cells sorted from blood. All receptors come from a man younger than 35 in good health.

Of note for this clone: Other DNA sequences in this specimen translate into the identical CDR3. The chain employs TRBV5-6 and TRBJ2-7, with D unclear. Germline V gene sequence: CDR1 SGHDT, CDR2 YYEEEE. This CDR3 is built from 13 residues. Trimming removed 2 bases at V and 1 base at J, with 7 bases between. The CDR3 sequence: CASSFSSSYEQYF. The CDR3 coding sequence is TGTGCCAGCAGCTTTAGCAGTTCCTACGAGCAGTACTTC.

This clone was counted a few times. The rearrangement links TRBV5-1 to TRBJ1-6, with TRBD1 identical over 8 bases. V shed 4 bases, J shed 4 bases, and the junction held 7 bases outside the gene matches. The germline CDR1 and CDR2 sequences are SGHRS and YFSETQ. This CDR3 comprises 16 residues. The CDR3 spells CASSRGQETYNSPLHF. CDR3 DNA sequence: TGCGCCAGCAGCCGGGGACAGGAAACATATAATTCACCCCTCCACTTT.

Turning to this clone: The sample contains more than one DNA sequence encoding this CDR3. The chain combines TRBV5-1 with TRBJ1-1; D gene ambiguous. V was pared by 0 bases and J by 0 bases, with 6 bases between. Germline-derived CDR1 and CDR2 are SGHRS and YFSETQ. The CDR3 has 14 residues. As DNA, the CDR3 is TGCGCCAGCAGCTTGGTAGGGATGAACACTGAAGCTTTCTTT. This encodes CASSLVGMNTEAFF.

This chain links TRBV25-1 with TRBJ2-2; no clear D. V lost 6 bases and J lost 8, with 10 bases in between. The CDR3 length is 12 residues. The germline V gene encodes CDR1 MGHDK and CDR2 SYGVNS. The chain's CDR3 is CASRGAFGELFF. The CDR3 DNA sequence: TGTGCCAGCAGAGGAGCGTTTGGGGAGCTGTTTTTT.

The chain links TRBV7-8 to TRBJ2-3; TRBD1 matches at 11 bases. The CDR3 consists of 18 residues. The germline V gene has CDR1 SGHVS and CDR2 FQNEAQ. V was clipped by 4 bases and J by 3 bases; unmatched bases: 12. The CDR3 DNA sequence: TGTGCCAGCAGCTCTACCCCCCGAAGGGACAGGGGGACAGATACGCAGTATTTT. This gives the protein CASSSTPRRDRGTDTQYF.

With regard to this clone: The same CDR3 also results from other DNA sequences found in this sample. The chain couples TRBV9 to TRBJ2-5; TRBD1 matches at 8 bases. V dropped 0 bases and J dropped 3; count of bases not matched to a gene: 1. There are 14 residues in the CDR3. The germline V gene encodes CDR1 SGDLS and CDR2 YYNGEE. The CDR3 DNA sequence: TGTGCCAGCAGCGTAGCGACAGGGGAAGAGACCCAGTACTTC. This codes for CASSVATGEETQYF.

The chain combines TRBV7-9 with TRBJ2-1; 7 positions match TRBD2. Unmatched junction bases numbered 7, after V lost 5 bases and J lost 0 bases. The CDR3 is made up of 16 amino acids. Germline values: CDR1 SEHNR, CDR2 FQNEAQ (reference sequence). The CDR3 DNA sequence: TGTGCCAGCAGCCCCACTAGCGCGTCCTCCTACAATGAGCAGTTCTTC. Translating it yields CASSPTSASSYNEQFF.

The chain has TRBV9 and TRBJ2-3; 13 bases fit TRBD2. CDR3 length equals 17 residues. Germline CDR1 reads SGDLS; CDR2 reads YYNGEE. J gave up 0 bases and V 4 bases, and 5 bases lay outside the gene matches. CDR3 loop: CASSTGTSGASTDTQYF. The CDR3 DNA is TGTGCCAGCAGCACTGGGACTAGCGGGGCTAGCACAGATACGCAGTATTTT.

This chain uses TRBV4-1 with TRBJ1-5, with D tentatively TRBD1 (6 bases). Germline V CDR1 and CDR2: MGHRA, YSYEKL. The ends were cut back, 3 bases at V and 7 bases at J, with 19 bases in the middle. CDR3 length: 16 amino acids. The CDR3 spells CASSQGGQPGGQPQHF. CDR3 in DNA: TGCGCCAGCAGCCAGGGGGGGCAACCCGGGGGGCAGCCCCAGCATTTT.

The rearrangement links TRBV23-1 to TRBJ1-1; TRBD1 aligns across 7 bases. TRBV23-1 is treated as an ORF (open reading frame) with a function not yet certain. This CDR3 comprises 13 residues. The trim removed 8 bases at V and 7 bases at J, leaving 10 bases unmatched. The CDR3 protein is CASVRTGRFEAFF. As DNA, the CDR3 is TGCGCCAGCGTAAGGACAGGTAGATTTGAAGCTTTCTTT.

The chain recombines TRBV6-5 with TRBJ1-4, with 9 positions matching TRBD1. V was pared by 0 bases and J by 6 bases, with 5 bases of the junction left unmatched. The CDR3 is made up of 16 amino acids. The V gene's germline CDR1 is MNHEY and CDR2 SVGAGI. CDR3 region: CASSYSTTGGDEKLFF. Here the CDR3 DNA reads TGTGCCAGCAGTTACTCGACGACAGGGGGGGATGAAAAACTGTTTTTT.

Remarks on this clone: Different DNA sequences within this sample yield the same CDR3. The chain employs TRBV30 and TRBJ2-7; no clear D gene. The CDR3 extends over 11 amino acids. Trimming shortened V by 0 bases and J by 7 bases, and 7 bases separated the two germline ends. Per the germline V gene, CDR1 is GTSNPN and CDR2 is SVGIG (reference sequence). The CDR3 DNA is TGTGCCTGGAGTGTAGGAATAGAGCAGTACTTC. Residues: CAWSVGIEQYF.

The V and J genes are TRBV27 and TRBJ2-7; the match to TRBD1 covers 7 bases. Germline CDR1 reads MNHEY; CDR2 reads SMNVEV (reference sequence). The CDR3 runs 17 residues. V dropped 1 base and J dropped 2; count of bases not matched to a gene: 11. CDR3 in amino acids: CASSLLAGGPFTYEQYF. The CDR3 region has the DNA TGTGCCAGCAGTTTATTGGCAGGGGGTCCTTTTACCTACGAGCAGTACTTC.

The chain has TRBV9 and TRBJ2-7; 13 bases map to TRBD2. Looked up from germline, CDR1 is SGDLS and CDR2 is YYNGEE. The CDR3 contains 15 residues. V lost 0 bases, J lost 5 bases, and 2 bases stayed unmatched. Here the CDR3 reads CASSVATSGRDEQYF. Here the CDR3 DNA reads TGTGCCAGCAGCGTAGCCACTAGCGGGAGGGACGAGCAGTACTTC.

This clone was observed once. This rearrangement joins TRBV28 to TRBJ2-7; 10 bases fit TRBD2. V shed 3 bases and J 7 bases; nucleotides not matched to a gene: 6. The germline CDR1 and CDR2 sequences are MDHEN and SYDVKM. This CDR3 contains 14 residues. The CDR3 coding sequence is TGTGCCAGCAGTTTTAGCGGGGGGCCTTCGGAGCAGTACTTC. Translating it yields CASSFSGGPSEQYF.

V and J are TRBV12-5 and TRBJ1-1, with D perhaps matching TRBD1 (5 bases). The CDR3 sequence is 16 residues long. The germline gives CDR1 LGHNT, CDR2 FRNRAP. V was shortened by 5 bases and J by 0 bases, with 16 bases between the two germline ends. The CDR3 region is CASGTPLTVLNTEAFF. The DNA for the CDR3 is TGTGCTAGTGGTACCCCGCTGACAGTCTTGAACACTGAAGCTTTCTTT.

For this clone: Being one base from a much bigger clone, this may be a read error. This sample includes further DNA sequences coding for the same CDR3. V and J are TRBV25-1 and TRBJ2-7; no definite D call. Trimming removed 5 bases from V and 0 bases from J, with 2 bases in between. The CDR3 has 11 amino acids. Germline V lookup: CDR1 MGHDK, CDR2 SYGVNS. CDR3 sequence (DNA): TGTGCCAGCAGTAACTCCTACGAGCAGTACTTC. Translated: CASSNSYEQYF.

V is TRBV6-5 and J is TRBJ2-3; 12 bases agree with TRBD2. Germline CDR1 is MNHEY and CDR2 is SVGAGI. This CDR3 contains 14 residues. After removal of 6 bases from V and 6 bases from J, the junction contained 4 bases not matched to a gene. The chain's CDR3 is CASSGLAGLDTQYF. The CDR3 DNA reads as TGTGCCAGCAGCGGACTAGCGGGACTTGATACGCAGTATTTT.

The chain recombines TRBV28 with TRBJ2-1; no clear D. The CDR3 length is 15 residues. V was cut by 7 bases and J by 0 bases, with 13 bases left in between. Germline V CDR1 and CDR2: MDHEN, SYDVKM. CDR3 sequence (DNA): TGTGCCAGCACCGCGACTCCGGACTCCTACAATGAGCAGTTCTTC. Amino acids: CASTATPDSYNEQFF.

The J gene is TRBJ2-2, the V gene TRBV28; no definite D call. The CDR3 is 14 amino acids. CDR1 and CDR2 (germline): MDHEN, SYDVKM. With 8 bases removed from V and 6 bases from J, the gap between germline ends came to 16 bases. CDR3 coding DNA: TGTGCCAGCGGCCATCTACGTGGGGCCGGGGAGCTGTTTTTT. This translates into CASGHLRGAGELFF.